The 12 T cell receptor beta chains given below trace back to one sample, sequenced in a study of T cell responses to AZD1222 COVID-19 vaccine. Measured with immunoSEQ multiplex PCR; TCRdb has only the in-frame clones, and not every one. The sample records about 94,000 clones, around 89% being singletons. Source: peripheral blood, taken on day 0 of AZD1222 vaccination. The source of these receptors is an adult in good health.

The genes are TRBV3-1 (or the pseudogene TRBV3-2) and TRBJ2-1; tentative D call: TRBD1 (6 bases). Per the germline V gene, CDR1 is LGHDT and CDR2 is YNNKEL (reference sequence). The CDR3 is 16 amino acids. Trimming shortened V by 0 bases and J by 4 bases, and 13 bases separated the two germline ends. The CDR3 loop is CASSQEGQRLYNEQFF. The CDR3 coding sequence is TGTGCCAGCAGCCAAGAAGGACAGAGACTTTACAATGAGCAGTTCTTC.

This clone occurred a few times. The V and J genes are TRBV7-8 and TRBJ1-2; unclear D gene. Looked up from germline, CDR1 is SGHVS and CDR2 is FQNEAQ. CDR3 length: 14 residues. The V gene lost 1 base and the J gene lost 7 bases, with 13 bases spanning the gap. CDR3 DNA: TGTGCCAGCAGCTTAGGGGAGGGAATTGTTGGCTACACCTTC. Amino acids: CASSLGEGIVGYTF. Full variable domain (missing parts from reference TRBV7-8 and TRBJ1-2): GAGVSQSPRYKVAKRGQDVALRCDPISGHVSLFWYQQALGQGPEFLTYFQNEAQLDKSGLPSDRFFAERPEGSVSTLKIQRTQQEDSAVYLCASSLGEGIVGYTFGSGTRLTVV.

The chain links TRBV5-1 to TRBJ1-4; maybe TRBD1 (5 bases). The V end lost 0 bases, the J end lost 6 bases, and 12 bases lay between the germline ends. The CDR3 extends over 15 amino acids. CDR1 and CDR2 from the germline V gene are SGHRS and YFSETQ. CDR3 sequence (DNA): TGCGCCAGCAGCTTGGGAGGGGTTTTTGATGAAAAACTGTTTTTT. This sequence encodes CASSLGGVFDEKLFF.

This clone was detected once. This rearrangement joins TRBV4-2 to TRBJ2-1; D gene uncertain. CDR1 LGHNA and CDR2 YNFKEQ come from the germline V gene. Deletions cut 3 bases from V and 3 bases from J, with 21 bases between. The CDR3 contains 18 residues. CDR3 nucleotides: TGTGCCAGCAGCCAGTCCGAAAGGACCGACAATTTCTACAATGAGCAGTTCTTC. It encodes CASSQSERTDNFYNEQFF.

This clone was recorded once. The chain joins TRBV7-2 to TRBJ1-5, with TRBD1 identical over 7 bases. This CDR3 comprises 13 residues. The germline V gene encodes CDR1 SGHTA and CDR2 FQGNSA. The V gene end was trimmed by 5 bases and the J gene end by 6 bases; junction bases not matched to a gene: 4. CDR3 bases: TGTGCCAGCAGCCGACAGGGTGGTCAGCCCCAGCATTTT. This codes for CASSRQGGQPQHF.

The CDR3 bases are TGTGCCAGCAGCTTATCGGGCCAAGAGACCCAGTACTTC. This codes for CASSLSGQETQYF. The chain is built from TRBV7-9 and TRBJ2-5; no clear D gene. The CDR3 extends over 13 amino acids. Trimming removed 2 bases at V and 1 base at J, with 5 bases between. Germline V lookup: CDR1 SEHNR, CDR2 FQNEAQ (reference sequence).

The chain employs TRBV5-1 and TRBJ1-1, with D uncertain. The CDR3 has 11 residues. Trimming removed 6 bases at V and 1 base at J, with 4 bases between. The germline CDR1 and CDR2 sequences are SGHRS and YFSETQ. CDR3 sequence: CASIGNTEAFF. The DNA for the CDR3 is TGCGCCAGCATTGGGAACACTGAAGCTTTCTTT. Full variable domain (remainder filled in from reference TRBV5-1 and TRBJ1-1): KAGVTQTPRYLIKTRGQQVTLSCSPISGHRSVSWYQQTPGQGLQFLFEYFSETQRNKGNFPGRFSGRQFSNSRSEMNVSTLELGDSALYLCASIGNTEAFFGQGTRLTVV.

This sequence joins TRBV6-6 and TRBJ2-7; D may be TRBD1 (6 bases). V shed 10 bases and J shed 2 bases, with 18 bases lying between them. The CDR3 is 14 amino acids. CDR1 is MNHNY and CDR2 is SVGAGI in the germline V gene (reference sequence). The CDR3 loop is CATRTGHSTYEQYF. CDR3 coding DNA: TGTGCCACTAGAACAGGGCATTCCACCTACGAGCAGTACTTC.

As for this clone: The sample has other DNA sequences that encode this CDR3 too. V is TRBV6-2 or TRBV6-3 and J is TRBJ2-7; D is unclear. V lost 5 bases and J lost 4, with 9 bases in between. CDR3 length: 12 amino acids. Per the germline V gene, CDR1 is MNHEY and CDR2 is SVGEGT. CDR3 sequence reads: CASSLSSYEQYF. CDR3 nucleotide sequence: TGTGCCAGCAGTCTCTCCTCTTACGAGCAGTACTTC.

This clone was found once. This CDR3 reads CASSLERASPLHF. Here the CDR3 DNA reads TGTGCCAGCAGCTTGGAAAGGGCTTCACCCCTCCACTTT. The chain employs TRBV5-4 and TRBJ1-6; D is ambiguous. The CDR3 spans 13 residues. Trimming took off 0 bases at V and 9 bases at J, with 7 bases between the two ends. Germline-derived CDR1 and CDR2 are SGHNT and YYREEE (reference sequence).

This chain uses TRBV5-1 with TRBJ1-1, with D hard to call. The CDR3 totals 12 residues. V gave up 1 base and J gave up 8 bases, with 9 bases separating them. Germline CDR1 reads SGHRS; CDR2 reads YFSETQ. CDR3 residues: CASSLRGNEAFF. The CDR3 bases are TGCGCCAGCAGCTTGCGGGGAAACGAAGCTTTCTTT.

The genes are TRBV9 and TRBJ2-3, with D unresolved. Trimming shortened V by 5 bases and J by 0 bases, and 10 bases separated the two germline ends. Germline V gene lookup returns CDR1 SGDLS and CDR2 YYNGEE. The CDR3 spans 14 residues. The CDR3 bases are TGTGCCAGCAGGGCAGATTCTAGCACAGATACGCAGTATTTT. Translation: CASRADSSTDTQYF.